A selection of T cell receptor beta chains follows, all from one sample in a study of neurological immune-mediated disorders. Using its own MiXCR run on the 5' RACE reads, TCRdb lists one record per CDR3 protein. The table includes 55,000 to 75,000 distinct CDR3 sequences, around 2.3% detected once. The specimen was PBMCs. The receptors were gathered from a man aged 50 to 60 with multiple sclerosis. Each CDR3 is given with its conserved first and last residue. The D gene is left open where the match is weak. Some rows have no size entry. The others give once, few or many, or a class for an expanded clone.

TRBJ1-1 | NA | many | TRBV5-1 | CASSPLTGGNTEAFF | TGCGCCAGCAGCCCCTTGACAGGAGGGAACACTGAAGCTTTCTTT
TRBJ2-5 | TRBD2 | few | TRBV20-1 | CSALTGTSGGYETQYF | TGCAGTGCTCTCACCGGGACTAGCGGGGGATACGAGACCCAGTACTTC
TRBJ1-6 | NA | many | TRBV7-2 | CASSPPVGAWGALHF | TGTGCCAGCAGCCCCCCGGTAGGGGCTTGGGGGGCCCTCCACTTT
TRBJ1-1 | TRBD1 | many | TRBV7-2 | CASSAPGTGGTEAFF | TGTGCCAGCAGCGCCCCCGGGACAGGGGGTACTGAAGCTTTCTTT
TRBJ2-1 | NA | many | TRBV12-3/TRBV12-4 | CASSAYNEQFF | TGTGCCAGCAGTGCATACAATGAGCAGTTCTTC
TRBJ2-2 | NA | many | TRBV20-1 | CSARAGWDTGELFF | TGCAGTGCTAGAGCGGGGTGGGACACCGGGGAGCTGTTTTTT
TRBJ2-1 | NA | many | TRBV7-2 | CASRQLRTKFF | TGTGCCAGCAGGCAACTCCGTACAAAATTCTTC
TRBJ2-7 | TRBD1 | many | TRBV29-1 | CTGGTAYEQYF | TGCACCGGTGGGACAGCCTACGAGCAGTACTTC
TRBJ2-7 | TRBD1 | many | TRBV15 | CATSRGQGAEEQYF | TGTGCCACCAGCAGAGGACAGGGGGCTGAGGAGCAGTACTTC
TRBJ2-3 | NA | many | TRBV4-3 | CASSPQVAQRTDTQYF | TGCGCCAGCAGCCCCCAAGTCGCGCAGCGCACAGATACGCAGTATTTT
TRBJ2-7 | NA | NA | TRBV20-1 | CSAGPNAYEQYF | TGCAGTGCTGGACCAAACGCCTACGAGCAGTACTTC
TRBJ1-1 | NA | many | TRBV7-2 | CASSSGPMNTEAFF | TGTGCCAGCAGCTCAGGTCCAATGAACACTGAAGCTTTCTTT
TRBJ1-1 | TRBD1 | many | TRBV20-1 | CSARGQTGVAFF | TGCAGTGCTAGAGGGCAGACAGGGGTAGCTTTCTTT
TRBJ2-4 | TRBD1 | few | TRBV30 | CAWSTRTGGMYF | TGTGCCTGGAGTACGAGGACAGGGGGCATGTACTTC
TRBJ2-7 | NA | many | TRBV4-2 | CASSQDVYEQYF | TGTGCCAGCAGCCAAGACGTATACGAGCAGTACTTC
TRBJ2-1 | TRBD1 | many | TRBV7-9 | CASSSGTVLHSSYNEQFF | TGTGCCAGCAGCTCAGGGACAGTCCTCCATAGCTCCTACAATGAGCAGTTCTTC
TRBJ1-6 | TRBD1 | many | TRBV9 | CASSERQGANSPLHF | TGTGCCAGCAGCGAACGACAGGGGGCCAATTCACCCCTCCACTTT
TRBJ2-3 | NA | many | TRBV15 | CATSSVSSGDTQYF | TGTGCCACCAGCAGCGTTAGCTCAGGGGATACGCAGTATTTT
TRBJ2-7 | TRBD1 | many | TRBV7-2 | CASSPGTGRPSSYEQYF | TGTGCCAGCAGCCCTGGGACAGGAAGACCTAGCTCCTACGAGCAGTACTTC
TRBJ1-2 | NA | many | TRBV28 | CASSSTGMTYGYTF | TGTGCCAGCAGTTCGACAGGAATGACCTATGGCTACACCTTC
TRBJ1-1 | NA | many | TRBV25-1 | CASARGGYTEAFF | TGTGCCAGCGCCCGTGGAGGATACACTGAAGCTTTCTTT
TRBJ2-7 | NA | many | TRBV2 | CASYLQGTYEQYF | TGTGCCAGCTACCTACAGGGAACCTACGAGCAGTACTTC
TRBJ1-2 | NA | few | TRBV4-3 | CASSQDLPGNYGYTF | TGCGCCAGCAGCCAAGATTTACCAGGCAACTATGGCTACACCTTC
TRBJ2-3 | NA | many | TRBV10-2 | CATEDRRSTDTQYF | TGCGCCACGGAAGATAGGCGTAGCACAGATACGCAGTATTTT
TRBJ1-1 | TRBD1 | many | TRBV5-5 | CASSLGDRVVTEAFF | TGTGCCAGCAGCTTGGGAGACAGGGTGGTCACTGAAGCTTTCTTT
TRBJ1-2 | NA | many | TRBV6-2/TRBV6-3 | CASSYGGHLEANYGYTF | TGTGCCAGCAGTTACGGGGGCCATTTAGAAGCTAACTATGGCTACACCTTC
TRBJ2-1 | TRBD2 | many | TRBV20-1 | CSARVVAGAEQFF | TGCAGTGCTAGAGTCGTAGCGGGGGCTGAGCAGTTCTTC
TRBJ2-3 | NA | many | TRBV7-2 | CASSLQGGSTDTQYF | TGTGCCAGCAGTTTACAGGGGGGGAGCACAGATACGCAGTATTTT
TRBJ2-5 | TRBD1 | NA | TRBV6-1 | CASQTGGRENQYF | TGTGCCAGCCAAACAGGGGGTCGAGAGAACCAGTACTTC
TRBJ1-3 | TRBD1 | many | TRBV5-1 | CASSLGDRAPISGNTIYF | TGCGCCAGCAGCTTGGGGGACAGGGCCCCTATCTCTGGAAACACCATATATTTT
TRBJ1-5 | TRBD1 | many | TRBV12-3/TRBV12-4 | CASSRTGGPYSNQPQHF | TGTGCCAGCAGTAGGACAGGGGGGCCCTATAGCAATCAGCCCCAGCATTTT
TRBJ2-1 | NA | many | TRBV5-1 | CASSLAGKGYEQFF | TGCGCCAGCAGCTTGGCCGGGAAGGGGTATGAGCAGTTCTTC
TRBJ2-5 | NA | many | TRBV15 | CATSRDPSETQYF | TGTGCCACCAGCAGAGATCCATCAGAGACCCAGTACTTC
TRBJ2-3 | NA | many | TRBV29-1 | CSVDAQRTSTDTQYF | TGCAGCGTTGATGCTCAGAGGACTAGCACAGATACGCAGTATTTT
TRBJ2-5 | TRBD2 | many | TRBV20-1 | CSARGLAGGNQETQYF | TGCAGTGCCCGGGGACTAGCGGGGGGCAACCAAGAGACCCAGTACTTC
TRBJ1-5 | NA | many | TRBV7-2 | CASSPAPYSNQPQHF | TGTGCCAGCAGCCCGGCGCCTTATAGCAATCAGCCCCAGCATTTT
TRBJ2-1 | TRBD1 | many | TRBV7-2 | CASSRRDRGPNEQFF | TGTGCCAGCAGCCGCCGGGACAGGGGTCCGAATGAGCAGTTCTTC
TRBJ1-1 | NA | many | TRBV15 | CATSRDPGFKAFF | TGTGCCACCAGCAGAGATCCCGGGTTTAAAGCTTTCTTT
TRBJ2-2 | TRBD1 | many | TRBV7-9 | CASSAPTGISGELFF | TGTGCCAGCAGCGCCCCGACAGGGATTTCGGGGGAGCTGTTTTTT
TRBJ1-5 | NA | many | TRBV5-4 | CASSLGPNSNQPQHF | TGTGCCAGCAGCTTGGGTCCGAATAGCAATCAGCCCCAGCATTTT